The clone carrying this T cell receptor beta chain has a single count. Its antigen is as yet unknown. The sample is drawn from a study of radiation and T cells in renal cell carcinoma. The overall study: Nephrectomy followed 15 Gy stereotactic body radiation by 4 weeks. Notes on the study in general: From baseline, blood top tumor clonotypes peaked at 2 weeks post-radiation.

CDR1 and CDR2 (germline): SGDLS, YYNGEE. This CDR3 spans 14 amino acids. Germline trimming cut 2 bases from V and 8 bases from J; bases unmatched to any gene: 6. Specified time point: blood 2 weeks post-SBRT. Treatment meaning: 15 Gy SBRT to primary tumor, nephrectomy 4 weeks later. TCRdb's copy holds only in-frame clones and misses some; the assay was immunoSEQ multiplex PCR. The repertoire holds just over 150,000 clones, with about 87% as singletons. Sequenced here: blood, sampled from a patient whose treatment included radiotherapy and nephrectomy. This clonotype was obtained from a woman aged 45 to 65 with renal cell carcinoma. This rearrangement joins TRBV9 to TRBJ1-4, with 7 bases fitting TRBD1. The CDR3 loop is CASSVGTEREKLFF. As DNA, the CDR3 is TGTGCCAGCAGCGTTGGGACAGAAAGAGAAAAACTGTTTTTT.